These 2 T cell receptor beta chains share one sample of origin, sequenced in a study of radiotherapy plus CTLA-4 blockade in lung cancer (dated by TCRdb to the late 2010s). Receptor amplification or capture employed the immunoSEQ multiplex PCR assay. In TCRdb, the immuneACCESS table is reduced to in-frame sequences with V and J assigned. These tables do not hold every clone; where another copy was compared, an unresolved V gene accounts for under half, and the others remain unexplained. This sample has about 45,000 clones in its table, and 65% to 85% of those were observed once. Roughly 8% of the sample rests with the top ten. The specimen was peripheral blood, collected from a patient treated with radiotherapy plus ipilimumab. Receptors originate from a human donor with non-small cell lung cancer who had stable disease on radiotherapy plus ipilimumab.

V and J are TRBV7-6 and TRBJ2-7; D perhaps matches TRBD1 (6 bases). Germline V gene sequence: CDR1 SGHVS, CDR2 FNYEAQ. This CDR3 spans 18 amino acids. Between the trimmed V and J ends, which lost 1 base and 5 bases, there was a span of 24 bases. CDR3 loop: CASSLDPRKTGTQDEQYF. CDR3 bases: TGTGCCAGCAGCTTAGATCCACGAAAAACCGGGACACAGGACGAGCAGTACTTC. The full variable domain, with the rest looked up from reference TRBV7-6 and TRBJ2-7, is GAGVSQSPRYKVTKRGQDVALRCDPISGHVSLYWYRQALGQGPEFLTYFNYEAQQDKSGLPNDRFSAERPEGSISTLTIQRTEQRDSAMYRCASSLDPRKTGTQDEQYFGPGTRLTVT.

The rearrangement links TRBV5-5 to TRBJ1-6, with D hard to call. V lost 0 bases and J 9 bases, leaving 13 bases between the germline ends. This CDR3 has 15 residues. CDR1 and CDR2 from the germline V gene are SGHKS and YYEKEE (reference sequence). The CDR3 DNA follows: TGTGCCAGCAGCTTGGATGAGGGTGACTTTTCACCCCTCCACTTT. It translates to CASSLDEGDFSPLHF.